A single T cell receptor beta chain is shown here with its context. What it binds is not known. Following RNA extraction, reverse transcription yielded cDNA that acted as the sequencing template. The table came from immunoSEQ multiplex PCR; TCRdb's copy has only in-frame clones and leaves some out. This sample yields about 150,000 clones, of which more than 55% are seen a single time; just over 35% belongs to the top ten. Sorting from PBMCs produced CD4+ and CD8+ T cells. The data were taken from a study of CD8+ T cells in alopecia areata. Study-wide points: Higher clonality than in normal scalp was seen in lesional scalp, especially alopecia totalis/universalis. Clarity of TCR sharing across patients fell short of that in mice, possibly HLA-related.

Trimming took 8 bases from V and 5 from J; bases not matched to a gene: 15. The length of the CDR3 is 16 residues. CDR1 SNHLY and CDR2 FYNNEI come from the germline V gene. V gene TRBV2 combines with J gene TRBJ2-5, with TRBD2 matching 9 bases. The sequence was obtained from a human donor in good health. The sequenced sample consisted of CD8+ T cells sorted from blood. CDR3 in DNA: TGTGCCAGCGTACGGGCAGCGGGGGGCGAAGATGAGACCCAGTACTTC. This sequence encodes CASVRAAGGEDETQYF.